This TCR beta chain was retrieved from a study of blood T cell repertoires in COVID-19 (dated by TCRdb to 2020 to 2021). Broadly, across the study: Samples covering the acute and convalescent phases of COVID-19 were provided by collaborators in the United States, Italy and Spain. Subjects who had been exposed to COVID-19, were actively infected with it, or had recovered from it provided the deeply sampled blood TCRbeta repertoires that made up the dataset. The material from the prospective study consisted of cDNA or gDNA derived from T cells, B-cell-depleted T cells, or PBMCs. Where available, HLA class I and class II types were taken from metadata supplied by the sample provider and were not determined by assay-based typing. The repertoires were released in a freely available public database intended as a resource for research on the immune response to SARS-CoV-2. The sample metadata nearly always contained a de-identified subject ID, COVID-19 status, age in years and sex. The samples were drawn from two sources: the first 160 participants of the ongoing ImmuneRACE study, and 1,000 to 1,500 subjects contributed by 6 global collaborators.

This clone was seen only a few times. Its antigen is unknown. No per-base quality is available; no much larger clone lies one base away. Measured from the cysteine to the phenylalanine, the CDR3 is 15 residues long. Of the read, only the CDR3 DNA is kept; its 45 bases are in frame from base 1. At the junction V is shortened by 7 bases and J by 4 bases, with 17 bases in between. CDR1 is given as MNHEY and CDR2 as SVGAGI, both from the germline V gene. TCRbeta CDR3 regions were amplified from genomic DNA using the immunoSEQ Assay, a bias-controlled multiplex PCR. Per the original workflow: The number of nucleated cells in each sample was estimated from the amplification of reference gene primers within the assay. To quantify the absolute abundance of each unique TCRbeta CDR3 rearrangement, sequence reads were collapsed and filtered. For each sample, productive Simpson clonality was calculated as the square root of Simpson's diversity index across productive rearrangements. TCRdb took this table from immuneACCESS and kept in-frame rearrangements with V and J called. Such tables lack part of the clones; where checked against another copy, unresolved V genes explain under half of the gap, and the rest is unexplained. The DNA was the basis for D and trimming; V, J and clone size are from that table. The sample records around 90,000 clones, approximately 78% of which are singletons. The top ten constitute about an eighth of the sample.

The collaborating institutions used their own protocols to collect whole blood in K2EDTA tubes. Collaborator samples were shipped for TCRbeta analysis as frozen whole blood, isolated PBMCs, or DNA extracted from either sample type. Overall study outcomes, separate from this receptor: The quantity of clinical and demographic metadata differed by source and by participant and was supplied without curation.

The specimen was peripheral blood. Here the chain combines TRBV6-5 and TRBJ2-1; the D segment could be TRBD2, given 6 matching bases. This receptor was identified in a human donor in a cohort sampled during active COVID-19. The CDR3 corresponds to CASNQLGLGYNEQFF. The DNA sequence is TGTGCCAGCAACCAGCTGGGACTGGGGTACAATGAGCAGTTCTTC.